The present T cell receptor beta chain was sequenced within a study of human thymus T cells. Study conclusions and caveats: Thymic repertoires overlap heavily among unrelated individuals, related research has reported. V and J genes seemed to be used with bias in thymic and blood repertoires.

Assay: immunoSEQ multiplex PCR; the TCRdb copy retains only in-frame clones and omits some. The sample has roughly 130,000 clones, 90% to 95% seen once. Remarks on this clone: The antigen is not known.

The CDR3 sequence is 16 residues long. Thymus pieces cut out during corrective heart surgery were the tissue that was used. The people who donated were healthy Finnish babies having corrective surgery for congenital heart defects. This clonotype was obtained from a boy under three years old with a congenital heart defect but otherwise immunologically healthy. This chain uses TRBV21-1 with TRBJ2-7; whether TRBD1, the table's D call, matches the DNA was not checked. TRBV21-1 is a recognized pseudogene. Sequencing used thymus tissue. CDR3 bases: TGTGCCAGCAGCCCCCGGACAGGGCGCTCCTCCTACGAGCAGTACTTC. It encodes CASSPRTGRSSYEQYF.